A single T cell receptor beta chain is shown here with its context. Its antigen has not been determined. No base quality information exists; no much larger clone differs at one position. The data were taken from a study of T cell responses to AZD1222 COVID-19 vaccine (dated by TCRdb to the early 2020s). About the investigation overall: Because spike-specific TCR depth and breadth did not differ between the two schedules, AZD1222 recipients who got a second dose at roughly 4 weeks were pooled with those who got a second dose at roughly 12 weeks. A total of about 230 trial participants underwent TCR sequencing, of whom about 210 received two doses of AZD1222 and some 25 received two doses of the MenACWY control vaccine. Enrollment into the trials was organized by age into subgroups of 18-55, 56-69 and 70-plus years, and those subgroups contained about 160, 30 and 59 TCR-sequenced participants, respectively.

The CDR3 regions of human TCRbeta chains were analyzed by immunosequencing. In the paper's pipeline: Repertoire TCRs were matched against a reference library of SARS-CoV-2-specific TCRs generated with the MIRA antigen-specificity platform. Breadth was defined as the fraction of unique TCRs that were SARS-CoV-2-associated. Depth was defined as the fraction of total T cells that were SARS-CoV-2-associated. Each spike-specific TCR was assigned to its reactive spike region and to a CD4 or CD8 class using the MIRA data. Log10-transformed breadth and depth values were compared by one-way ANOVA with Sidak's multiple comparisons tests. TCRdb limited this immuneACCESS table to in-frame rearrangements with V and J called. A share of clones is missing; checked studies link under half to unresolved V genes, and the rest is unexplained. D and trimming were read from the DNA, whereas the V and J calls and clone size are those reported in that table. For this sample there are 130,000 to 150,000 clones; about 90% appear just once. The top ten hold 4.5% to 6.5% of the sample.

For CDR1 and CDR2, the germline V gene (reference sequence) lists MNHEY and SMNVEV. V is cut by 5 bases and J by 5 bases, and the space between the germline ends is 13 bases. Counted from cysteine to phenylalanine, this CDR3 has 15 amino acids. The only DNA kept is the CDR3, 45 bases in frame from the first base. The time point label on this specimen signifies: baseline before first vaccination. Vaccinee samples were obtained from the UK trials COV001 and COV002, which included a single-blind randomized controlled phase 2/3 trial of AZD1222 (ChAdOx1 nCoV-19) in healthy adults. For TCRbeta chain sequencing, PBMC samples from trial participants were taken at day 0 and at day 28 after the second dose. Broad study findings and their caveats: In the small 56-69-year group, the increase in depth fell short of significance, most likely because of low power. Vaccine-associated CD4 TCRs spanned the whole spike protein, with dominant responses in regions 160-218 and 743-854. Conclusions about previously exposed vaccinees are limited, since just six AZD1222 recipients were seropositive for SARS-CoV-2 at baseline. After two AZD1222 doses, both the breadth and the depth of spike-specific TCRs were significantly higher than at day 0 and than in MenACWY recipients. Because no day 14 peak-response samples were available, the repertoires could be characterized only after the peak T cell response. Participants were mostly white British, with more females than males. The authors suggested clonal diversity may have been underestimated. Epitopes outside the regions mutated in the B.1.351 and B.1.1.7 variants were reportedly recognized by nearly half of the unique spike-specific TCRs.

The origin of this receptor is an adult in good health. Specimen: peripheral blood, collected on day 0 of AZD1222 vaccination. The chain was built from TRBV27 and TRBJ1-6; the D segment could be TRBD1, given 5 matching bases. The CDR3 protein is CASSLPGADNSPLHF. The bases are TGTGCCAGCAGTCTCCCCGGGGCAGATAATTCACCCCTCCACTTT.